This entry describes one T cell receptor (beta chain). V was clipped by 6 bases and J by 3 bases; unmatched bases: 1. The CDR3 extends over 13 amino acids. CDR1 and CDR2 (germline): MNHEY, SVGAGI. In the authors' methods: Reference gene primer amplification gave estimated nucleated cell counts. The assay was immunoSEQ multiplex PCR, and TCRdb's table has in-frame clones only and misses some. D and trimming come from the DNA, and the V and J calls and clone size come from that table. The sample yields about 64,000 clones, under 90% seen once. The sample comes from a study of blood T cell repertoires in COVID-19.

The V and J genes are TRBV6-5 and TRBJ2-7; TRBD2 aligns across 11 bases. This TCR derives from a man over 45 with active COVID-19. The sample consisted of peripheral blood. In DNA form, the CDR3 reads TGTGCCAGCAGCCTAGCGGGGGGCTACGAGCAGTACTTC. Translated, it gives CASSLAGGYEQYF.